The 7 T cell receptor beta chains below come from one sample, sequenced in a study of T cells in Graves' hyperthyroidism and ophthalmopathy (dated by TCRdb to between 2017 and 2020). Library preparation was by multiplex PCR. TCRdb names Illumina HiSeq 2000 as the instrument used. The TCR beta CDR3 regions were amplified from the RNA transcripts. For the first round of RT-PCR on the TCR CDR3, the HTBI primer set was used together with the Qiagen OneStep RT-PCR kit. TCRdb passed the public sequencing reads through fastp at Q25 and MiXCR, retaining productive beta sequences. Rows with a matching CDR3 protein are joined into one entry that keeps the most common DNA and genes. Recorded for this sample are 300,000 to 450,000 distinct CDR3 sequences; 15% to 20% of them occurred a single time. Jointly, the top ten make up about a third of the sample. The sequenced sample was blood. These receptors were collected from a woman in her thirties with Graves' hyperthyroidism that later progressed to Graves' ophthalmopathy.

This clonotype came up a few times. The rearrangement links TRBV12-3 or TRBV12-4 to TRBJ2-1; D tentatively fits TRBD1 or TRBD2 (5 bases each). The CDR3 contains 14 residues. V lost 6 bases, J lost 5 bases, and 14 bases lay in between. The CDR3 region is CASSTTGTNNEQFF. DNA of the CDR3: TGTGCCAGCAGCACCACCGGGACGAACAATGAGCAGTTCTTC.

This clonotype was recorded at least ten times. The genes are TRBV18 and TRBJ2-1, with D perhaps matching TRBD2 (7 bases). Germline V CDR1 and CDR2: KGHSH, LQKENI. CDR3 length equals 14 residues. V lost 3 bases, J lost 6 bases, and 12 bases lay in between. CDR3 sequence (DNA): TGTGCCAGCTCACCCTCAGGGGAGGGCAATGAGCAGTTCTTC. It specifies CASSPSGEGNEQFF.

This clonotype came up many times. The gene calls are TRBV11-2 and TRBJ1-1, with unresolved D. The ends were cut back, 5 bases at V and 1 base at J, with 8 bases in the middle. CDR1 is SGHAT, CDR2 FQNNGV, per germline. The CDR3 runs to 13 residues. CDR3 nucleotide sequence: TGTGCCAGCAGCCAAACCCCGAACACTGAAGCTTTCTTT. Translating it yields CASSQTPNTEAFF.

This clonotype was observed a few times. The chain uses TRBV4-2 and TRBJ1-6; D call uncertain. With 0 bases removed from V and 7 bases from J, the gap between germline ends came to 13 bases. The germline V gene encodes CDR1 LGHNA and CDR2 YNFKEQ. This CDR3 has 16 residues. Here the CDR3 DNA reads TGTGCCAGCAGCCAAGACAGCTCCTTAACCAATTCACCCCTCCACTTT. This gives the protein CASSQDSSLTNSPLHF.

V usage is TRBV7-8 and J usage is TRBJ2-3; 9 bases line up with TRBD2. Germline V gene sequence: CDR1 SGHVS, CDR2 FQNEAQ. V gave up 0 bases and J gave up 0 bases; unmatched junction bases: 7. CDR3 size: 18 residues. This chain's CDR3 is CASSLAGLAGFSTDTQYF. Here the CDR3 DNA reads TGTGCCAGCAGCTTAGCGGGGCTAGCGGGGTTTAGCACAGATACGCAGTATTTT.

In this sample, this clonotype turned up many times. This chain links TRBV11-2 with TRBJ2-2; D is undetermined. In germline, CDR1 is SGHAT, CDR2 FQNNGV. This CDR3 region has 15 residues. Trimming stripped 0 bases from V and 7 bases from J, with 12 bases between. The CDR3 reads CASSLDRVESGELFF. In DNA, the CDR3 is TGTGCCAGCAGCTTAGATAGGGTCGAGAGCGGGGAGCTGTTTTTT.

The chain couples TRBV3-1 to TRBJ2-5; TRBD2 matches at 7 bases. Trimming removed 4 bases from V and 5 bases from J; junction bases left unmatched: 10. CDR3 length: 15 residues. Looked up from germline, CDR1 is LGHDT and CDR2 is YNNKEL (reference sequence). The CDR3 here is CASSLTSGDVETQYF. CDR3 nucleotide sequence: TGTGCCAGCAGCCTTACGAGCGGGGACGTCGAGACCCAGTACTTC.